Listed below are T cell receptor beta chains from one sample, sequenced in a study of cytomegalovirus exposure and HLA in healthy donors. Data came from immunoSEQ multiplex PCR; TCRdb stores just in-frame clones and leaves some out. This sample has around 190,000 clones, with around 85% found just once. Sequencing was carried out using PBMCs. Receptors were obtained from a man aged 18 to 30 in good health and CMV-seropositive. CDR3s include the opening cysteine and the closing phenylalanine or tryptophan. A D gene is named only where the DNA matches it firmly. Only part of the rows carry a size: once, few, many, or a class if the clone is expanded.

TRBV29-1	TRBJ2-7	TRBD1	-	CSVGGTGGPTYEQYF	TGCAGCGTTGGTGGGACAGGGGGCCCCACCTACGAGCAGTACTTC
TRBV27	TRBJ1-4	-	-	CASSLFWGDEKLFF	TGTGCCAGCAGCCTCTTTTGGGGCGACGAAAAACTGTTTTTT
TRBV11-2	TRBJ2-7	TRBD2	-	CASSFPSGGDYEQYF	TGTGCCAGCAGCTTTCCTAGCGGGGGAGACTACGAGCAGTACTTC
TRBV4-2	TRBJ1-5	TRBD1	-	CASSQGQGSGVGNQPQHF	TGTGCCAGCAGCCAAGGACAGGGTAGTGGAGTTGGGAATCAGCCCCAGCATTTT
TRBV30	TRBJ1-4	-	-	CAWSPESGGKLFF	TGTGCCTGGAGTCCCGAGTCGGGTGGAAAACTGTTTTTT
TRBV2	TRBJ2-7	-	few	CASGGLRGGYEQYF	TGTGCCAGCGGAGGGTTAAGGGGTGGCTACGAGCAGTACTTC
TRBV7-3	TRBJ1-1	-	-	CASSLQGNTEAFF	TGTGCCAGCAGCTTACAGGGGAACACTGAAGCTTTCTTT
TRBV5-1	TRBJ1-2	TRBD1	once	CASSPRQGANYGYTF	TGCGCCAGCAGCCCCAGACAGGGGGCTAACTATGGCTACACCTTC
TRBV28	TRBJ1-2	-	few	CASVPVGQGFPNYGYTF	TGTGCCAGCGTCCCCGTGGGCCAGGGCTTCCCTAACTATGGCTACACCTTC
TRBV5-4	TRBJ2-7	TRBD1	-	CASSSGQETYEQYF	TGTGCCAGCAGCTCGGGACAGGAGACCTACGAGCAGTACTTC
TRBV27	TRBJ2-3	TRBD2	-	CASLALGGEDTQYF	TGTGCCAGCCTCGCTTTGGGAGGGGAGGATACGCAGTATTTT
TRBV7-9	TRBJ2-7	-	-	CASYTVPYEQYF	TGTGCCAGCTATACTGTGCCCTACGAGCAGTACTTC
TRBV29-1	TRBJ1-1	TRBD1	once	CSVAQGAATEAFF	TGCAGCGTTGCACAGGGGGCGGCCACTGAAGCTTTCTTT
TRBV5-4	TRBJ2-5	TRBD2	-	CASSSLAGGQETQYF	TGTGCCAGCAGCTCTCTAGCGGGGGGGCAGGAGACCCAGTACTTC
TRBV7-3	TRBJ2-5	TRBD2	once	CASSLGTSGSWETQYF	TGTGCCAGCAGCTTAGGGACTAGCGGGAGTTGGGAGACCCAGTACTTC
TRBV5-1	TRBJ1-1	-	-	CASSLTGMNTEAFF	TGCGCCAGCAGCTTGACAGGAATGAACACTGAAGCTTTCTTT
TRBV27	TRBJ2-7	-	few	CASRSDFYEQYF	TGTGCCAGCAGGTCCGACTTCTACGAGCAGTACTTC
TRBV2	TRBJ2-3	TRBD1	-	CASSQRQGYTDTQYF	TGTGCCAGCAGTCAAAGACAGGGCTACACAGATACGCAGTATTTT
TRBV6-1	TRBJ2-1	TRBD2	-	CASSGPGLAGEQFF	TGTGCCAGCAGTGGGCCGGGACTAGCGGGGGAGCAGTTCTTC
TRBV28	TRBJ1-5	-	-	CASSPPGGTSNQPQHF	TGTGCCAGCAGCCCTCCGGGAGGTACTAGCAATCAGCCCCAGCATTTT
TRBV30	TRBJ1-1	-	-	CAWSLGRSTEAFF	TGTGCCTGGAGTTTGGGCCGATCCACTGAAGCTTTCTTT
TRBV19	TRBJ1-5	-	-	CATDDSSGSNQPQHF	TGTGCCACCGATGACAGCTCGGGTAGCAATCAGCCCCAGCATTTT
TRBV7-9	TRBJ2-7	TRBD1	few	CASSFPSTGDQYF	TGTGCCAGCAGCTTTCCATCGACAGGGGATCAGTACTTC
TRBV13	TRBJ1-1	-	once	CASSLGGETEAFF	TGTGCCAGCAGCTTAGGGGGAGAGACTGAAGCTTTCTTT
TRBV11-2	TRBJ2-2	TRBD1	-	CASSLERTGNTGELFF	TGTGCCAGCAGCTTAGAAAGGACAGGGAACACCGGGGAGCTGTTTTTT
TRBV28	TRBJ1-2	-	-	CASSQGYGYTF	TGTGCCAGCAGTCAGGGGTATGGCTACACCTTC
TRBV10-3	TRBJ1-3	TRBD1	-	CAISIQGARNTIYF	TGTGCCATCAGTATACAGGGGGCGAGAAACACCATATATTTT
TRBV28	TRBJ1-1	TRBD1	-	CASIEQGAYTEAFF	TGTGCCAGCATCGAACAGGGGGCATACACTGAAGCTTTCTTT
TRBV6-1	TRBJ1-2	TRBD1	-	CASSAASTGDHGYTF	TGTGCCAGCAGTGCAGCCTCGACAGGGGACCATGGCTACACCTTC
TRBV4-2	TRBJ2-2	TRBD2	-	CASSQFAGLADNTGELFF	TGTGCCAGCAGCCAGTTCGCGGGACTAGCGGATAACACCGGGGAGCTGTTTTTT
TRBV5-1	TRBJ1-2	TRBD1	-	CASSLDRNRGEEYGYTF	TGCGCCAGCAGCTTGGATCGGAACAGGGGTGAGGAGTATGGCTACACCTTC
TRBV5-1	TRBJ2-7	TRBD1	-	CASSRGQAYSYEQYF	TGCGCCAGCAGCAGAGGACAGGCCTACTCCTACGAGCAGTACTTC
TRBV6-5	TRBJ2-5	TRBD2	-	CASSSSGLETQYF	TGTGCCAGCAGTTCTAGCGGCCTAGAGACCCAGTACTTC
TRBV5-1	TRBJ1-2	-	-	CASSPTVNYGYTF	TGCGCCAGCAGCCCGACAGTTAACTATGGCTACACCTTC
TRBV5-4	TRBJ1-1	-	few	CASSSGVNTEAFF	TGTGCCAGCAGCTCAGGGGTGAACACTGAAGCTTTCTTT
TRBV14	TRBJ2-1	TRBD2	-	CASSQDGTSGSIYEQFF	TGTGCCAGCAGCCAAGATGGAACTAGCGGGAGTATCTATGAGCAGTTCTTC
TRBV19	TRBJ2-1	TRBD2	-	CASSTGTSAAREQFF	TGTGCCAGTAGTACAGGGACTAGCGCAGCAAGGGAGCAGTTCTTC
TRBV19	TRBJ2-7	-	-	CASEVPGSYEQYF	TGTGCCTCTGAGGTGCCGGGATCCTACGAGCAGTACTTC
TRBV7-9	TRBJ1-1	TRBD1	-	CASSSTGIRNTEAFF	TGTGCCAGCAGCTCGACAGGGATAAGGAACACTGAAGCTTTCTTT
TRBV2	TRBJ1-5	TRBD1	-	CASAGTGEQPQHF	TGTGCCAGTGCCGGGACAGGGGAACAGCCCCAGCATTTT
TRBV6-1	TRBJ2-1	TRBD2	-	CASSLAGGLEEQFF	TGTGCCAGCAGTTTAGCGGGGGGGCTAGAAGAGCAGTTCTTC
TRBV27	TRBJ2-3	-	-	CASSIQPGHLITDTQYF	TGTGCCAGCAGTATCCAACCGGGACACCTAATAACAGATACGCAGTATTTT
TRBV27	TRBJ2-6	-	-	CASSLLSGANVLTF	TGTGCCAGCAGTTTACTCTCTGGGGCCAACGTCCTGACTTTC
TRBV5-6	TRBJ2-3	TRBD1	-	CASSPLTGGAQGDTQYF	TGTGCCAGCAGCCCTTTAACAGGGGGCGCCCAGGGAGATACGCAGTATTTT
TRBV9	TRBJ1-4	-	-	CASSVEGGDEKLFF	TGTGCCAGCAGCGTAGAGGGGGGGGATGAAAAACTGTTTTTT
TRBV6-5	TRBJ1-5	-	-	CASSQGFNQPQHF	TGTGCCAGCAGCCAGGGTTTCAATCAGCCCCAGCATTTT
TRBV27	TRBJ2-3	-	-	CASSSLSTDTQYF	TGTGCCAGCAGTTCCCTTAGCACAGATACGCAGTATTTT
TRBV27	TRBJ2-5	-	-	CASSLASSLAIETQYF	TGTGCCAGCAGTTTGGCCTCGTCCCTAGCGATAGAGACCCAGTACTTC
TRBV28	TRBJ1-2	-	-	CASSPGLAGNYGYTF	TGTGCCAGCAGTCCGGGTCTCGCGGGGAACTATGGCTACACCTTC
TRBV27	TRBJ2-3	TRBD2	-	CASSFTQTSGRGDTQYF	TGTGCCAGCAGTTTCACCCAGACTAGCGGGAGGGGGGATACGCAGTATTTT
TRBV5-4	TRBJ2-1	TRBD2	-	CASSWGTSGLNEQFF	TGTGCCAGCAGCTGGGGGACTAGCGGGTTGAATGAGCAGTTCTTC
TRBV9	TRBJ2-1	-	-	CASSVRDSSGRGQFF	TGTGCCAGCAGCGTCCGGGACTCCTCCGGAAGAGGGCAGTTCTTC
TRBV6-1	TRBJ1-5	-	-	CASGEVKPQHF	TGTGCCAGCGGGGAGGTAAAGCCCCAGCATTTT
TRBV19	TRBJ1-2	-	-	CASSSMGPFHGYTF	TGTGCCAGTAGTTCGATGGGCCCCTTCCATGGCTACACCTTC
TRBV20-1	TRBJ2-5	-	-	CSASNQETQYF	TGCAGTGCTAGTAACCAAGAGACCCAGTACTTC
TRBV5-1	TRBJ2-3	TRBD2	few	CASSLAGLTDTQYF	TGCGCCAGCTCCCTAGCGGGTCTCACAGATACGCAGTATTTT
TRBV29-1	TRBJ2-3	TRBD2	-	CSKLAGGGDTQYF	TGCAGCAAACTAGCGGGGGGTGGGGATACGCAGTATTTT
TRBV11-2	TRBJ2-5	-	-	CASSFVKRLQETQYF	TGTGCCAGCAGCTTTGTCAAGCGCCTCCAAGAGACCCAGTACTTC
TRBV11-2	TRBJ1-1	-	-	CASSLVRGTNTEAFF	TGTGCCAGCAGCTTAGTGCGGGGGACGAACACTGAAGCTTTCTTT